This entry is about one T cell receptor beta chain. Its target is unknown. A read error may produce the germline difference seen at one junction end. These data originate in a study of CD8+CD57+ T cells in acquired aplastic anemia. Whole-study context: Each DNA sample taken from sorted CD4+ and CD8+ cells came to about 3.4 ug on average. Study-level points and caveats: Comparison of patients with controls identified some 29 shared CD8+ CDR3 sequences.

Genomic DNA, serving as template, underwent TCR beta VDJ and CDR3 profiling. One entry per CDR3 protein, called by TCRdb with MiXCR from the reads. The sample lists about 200,000 distinct CDR3 sequences, around 49% occurring once. The CDR3 length is 13 residues. Germline-derived CDR1 and CDR2 are SGHRS and YFSETQ. By flow cytometry, patients selected for sequencing had shown an expansion of CD8+CD57+ cells. The enrolled patients all had severe acquired aplastic anemia. Patients had not yet gotten any therapy when their blood was taken for sampling. The rearrangement uses TRBV5-1 and TRBJ1-4, with no clear D. The clonotype originates from a human donor with aplastic anemia. The sequencing sample was made of sorted CD4+, CD8+, or CD8+CD57+ T cells (not recorded which) from PBMCs. This chain's CDR3 is CASSENSGEKPFF. The CDR3 nucleotides read TGCGCCAGCAGCGAGAACTCTGGGGAAAAACCGTTTTTT.